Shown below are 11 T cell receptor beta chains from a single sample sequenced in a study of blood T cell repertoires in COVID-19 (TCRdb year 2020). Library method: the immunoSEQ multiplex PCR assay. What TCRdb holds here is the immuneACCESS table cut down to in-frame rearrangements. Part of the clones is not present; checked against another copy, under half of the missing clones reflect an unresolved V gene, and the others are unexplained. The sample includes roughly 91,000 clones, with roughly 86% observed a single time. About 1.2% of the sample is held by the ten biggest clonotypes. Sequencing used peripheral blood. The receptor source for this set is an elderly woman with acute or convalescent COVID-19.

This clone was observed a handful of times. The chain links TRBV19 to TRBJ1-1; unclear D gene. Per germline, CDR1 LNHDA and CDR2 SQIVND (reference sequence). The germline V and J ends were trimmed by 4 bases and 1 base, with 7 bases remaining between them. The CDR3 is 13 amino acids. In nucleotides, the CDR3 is TGTGCCAGTAGTACTACGGGGAACACTGAAGCTTTCTTT. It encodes CASSTTGNTEAFF.

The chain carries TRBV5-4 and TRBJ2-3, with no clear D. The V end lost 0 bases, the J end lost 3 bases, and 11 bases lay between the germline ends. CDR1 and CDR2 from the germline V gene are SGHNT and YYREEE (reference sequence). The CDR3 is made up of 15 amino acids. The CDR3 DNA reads TGTGCCAGCAGCTTGGGGCATCATGCAACAGATACGCAGTATTTT. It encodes CASSLGHHATDTQYF.

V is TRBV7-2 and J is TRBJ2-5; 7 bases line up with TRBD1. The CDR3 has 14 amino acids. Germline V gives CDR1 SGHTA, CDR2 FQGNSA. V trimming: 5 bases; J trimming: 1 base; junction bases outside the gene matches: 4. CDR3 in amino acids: CASSPPGGQETQYF. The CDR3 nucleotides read TGTGCCAGCAGCCCACCAGGGGGCCAAGAGACCCAGTACTTC. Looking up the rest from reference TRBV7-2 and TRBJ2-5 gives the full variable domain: GAGVSQSPSNKVTEKGKDVELRCDPISGHTALYWYRQSLGQGLEFLIYFQGNSAPDKSGLPSDRFSAERTGGSVSTLTIQRTQQEDSAVYLCASSPPGGQETQYFGPGTRLLVL.

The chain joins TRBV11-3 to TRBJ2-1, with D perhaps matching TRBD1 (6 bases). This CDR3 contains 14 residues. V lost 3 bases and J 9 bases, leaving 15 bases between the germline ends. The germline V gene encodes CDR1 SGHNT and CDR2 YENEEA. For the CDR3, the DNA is TGTGCCAGCAGCTTGAGCAGGGGTACAGGTGAGCAGTTCTTC. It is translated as CASSLSRGTGEQFF.

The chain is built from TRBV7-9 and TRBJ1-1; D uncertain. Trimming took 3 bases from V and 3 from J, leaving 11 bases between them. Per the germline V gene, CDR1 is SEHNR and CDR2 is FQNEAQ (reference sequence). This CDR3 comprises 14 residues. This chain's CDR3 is CASSFDTQYTEAFF. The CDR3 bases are TGTGCCAGCAGCTTCGACACCCAATACACTGAAGCTTTCTTT.

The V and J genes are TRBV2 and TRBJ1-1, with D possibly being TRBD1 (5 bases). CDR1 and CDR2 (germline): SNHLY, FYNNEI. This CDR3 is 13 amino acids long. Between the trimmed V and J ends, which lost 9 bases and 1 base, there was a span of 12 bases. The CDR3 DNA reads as TGTGCCAGTAACAGGTTCCAGAACACTGAAGCTTTCTTT. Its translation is CASNRFQNTEAFF.

The CDR3 here is CASSSISGRAVDEQFF. The CDR3 DNA reads TGTGCCAGCAGTTCCATTAGCGGGAGGGCCGTGGATGAGCAGTTCTTC. The chain uses TRBV28 and TRBJ2-1; 11 nucleotides line up with TRBD2. Trimming removed 4 bases from V and 8 bases from J; junction bases left unmatched: 10. The germline V gene has CDR1 MDHEN and CDR2 SYDVKM. The CDR3 sequence is 16 residues long.

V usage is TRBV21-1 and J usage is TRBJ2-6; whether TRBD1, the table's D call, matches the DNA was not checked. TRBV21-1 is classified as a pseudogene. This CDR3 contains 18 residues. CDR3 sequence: CASSLDGTDYSGANVLTF. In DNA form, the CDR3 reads TGTGCCAGCAGCCTGGACGGGACAGACTACTCTGGGGCCAACGTCCTGACTTTC.

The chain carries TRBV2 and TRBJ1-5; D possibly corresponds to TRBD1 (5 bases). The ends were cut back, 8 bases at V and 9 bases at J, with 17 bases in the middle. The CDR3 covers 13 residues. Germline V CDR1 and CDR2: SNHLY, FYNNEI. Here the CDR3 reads CASLEVIGAPQHF. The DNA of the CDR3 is TGTGCCAGCCTTGAGGTTATTGGGGCGCCCCAGCATTTT.

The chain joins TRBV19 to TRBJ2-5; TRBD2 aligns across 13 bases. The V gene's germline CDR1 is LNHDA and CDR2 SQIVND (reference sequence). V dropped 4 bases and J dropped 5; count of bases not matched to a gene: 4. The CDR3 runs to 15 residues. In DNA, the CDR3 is TGTGCCAGTAGTACCGGGACTAGCGGGACCGAGACCCAGTACTTC. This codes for CASSTGTSGTETQYF.

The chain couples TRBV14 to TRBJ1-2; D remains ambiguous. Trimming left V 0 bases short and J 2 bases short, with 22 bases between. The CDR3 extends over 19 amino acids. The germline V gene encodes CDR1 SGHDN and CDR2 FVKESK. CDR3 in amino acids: CASSQDIPGSPLGNYGYTF. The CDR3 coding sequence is TGTGCCAGCAGCCAAGATATCCCGGGGAGCCCGCTTGGAAACTATGGCTACACCTTC.